These 10 T cell receptor beta chains were all obtained from the same sample, sequenced in a study of blood T cells in healthy people across ages. For the second PCR, which ran for roughly 7 to 11 cycles, a sample-barcoded 5' primer and a J-beta primer mix were used. TCRdb re-called the 5' RACE reads through MiXCR, storing one row per CDR3 protein. The repertoire includes 650,000 to 800,000 distinct CDR3 sequences, under 45% of them detected once, and roughly a fifth sits in the top ten. Sample: blood. These TCRs come from a man aged 60 to 75 in good health.

This chain's CDR3 is CASSLDMVGEAFF. For the CDR3, the DNA is TGTGCCAGCAGCCTGGACATGGTGGGTGAAGCTTTCTTT. J is TRBJ1-1 and V is TRBV9; tentative D call: TRBD1 (5 bases). The V gene's germline CDR1 is SGDLS and CDR2 YYNGEE. The CDR3 is made up of 13 amino acids. V lost 4 bases and J 7 bases, leaving 14 bases between the germline ends.

CDR3 DNA: TGTGCCAGCAGACCAAGTCTGGGGTTTACCCAGTACTTC. Protein sequence: CASRPSLGFTQYF. The chain uses TRBV27 and TRBJ2-5, with D uncertain. V lost 6 bases and J lost 8, with 16 bases in between. CDR3 length: 13 amino acids. CDR1 is MNHEY, CDR2 SMNVEV, per germline (reference sequence).

This chain connects TRBV6-1 to TRBJ2-5; no clear D. Trimming removed 3 bases from V and 3 bases from J, with 8 bases in between. The CDR3 extends over 13 amino acids. Germline lookup yields CDR1 MNHNS and CDR2 SASEGT. CDR3 in DNA: TGTGCCAGCAGTGATTGGGCAGAAGAGACCCAGTACTTC. Translated, it gives CASSDWAEETQYF.

This chain connects TRBV20-1 to TRBJ2-1; 8 bases are a match to TRBD1. The V and J ends lost 7 bases and 0 bases, in that order; junction bases with no gene match: 5. Germline assignment: CDR1 DFQATT and CDR2 SNEGSKA (reference sequence). The CDR3 totals 14 residues. CDR3 in DNA: TGCAGTGTCGGCAGGGGGCCCTCCTACAATGAGCAGTTCTTC. Its translation: CSVGRGPSYNEQFF.

The gene calls are TRBV6-6 and TRBJ2-7, with D perhaps matching TRBD1 (6 bases). The CDR3 length is 12 residues. The V gene lost 6 bases and the J gene lost 5 bases, with 11 bases spanning the gap. The germline gives CDR1 MNHNY, CDR2 SVGAGI (reference sequence). The CDR3 loop reads CASRSGTNEQYF. CDR3 nucleotide sequence: TGTGCCAGCAGATCCGGGACAAACGAGCAGTACTTC.

This clonotype occurred a few times. The chain joins TRBV6-2 or TRBV6-3 to TRBJ1-1, with TRBD1 as a possible D gene (5 bases). Germline CDR1 reads MNHEY; CDR2 reads SVGEGT. Trimming removed 6 bases at V and 4 bases at J, with 15 bases between. This CDR3 has 14 residues. In DNA, the CDR3 is TGTGCCAGCAGAAAGTCCAGGGATGGCACTGAAGCTTTCTTT. Protein sequence: CASRKSRDGTEAFF.

This clonotype was counted between two and nine times. V usage is TRBV7-9 and J usage is TRBJ2-1; D gene uncertain. Germline CDR1 is SEHNR and CDR2 is FQNEAQ (reference sequence). The CDR3 is made up of 13 amino acids. V lost 4 bases and J lost 5, with 9 bases in between. The CDR3 sequence: CASSSGSNNEQFF. Written as DNA, the CDR3 is TGTGCCAGCAGCTCCGGGTCTAACAATGAGCAGTTCTTC.

The gene calls are TRBV10-3 and TRBJ2-4; D is unresolved. Germline-derived CDR1 and CDR2 are ENHRY and SYGVKD. Between the trimmed V and J ends, which lost 4 bases and 0 bases, there was a span of 16 bases. The CDR3 covers 17 residues. The CDR3: CAISGSAGNLAKNIQYF. The CDR3 region has the DNA TGTGCCATCAGTGGGTCTGCTGGGAACCTAGCCAAAAACATTCAGTACTTC.

This clonotype has a handful of counts. The rearrangement uses TRBV20-1 and TRBJ2-7, with TRBD2 matching 10 bases. V trimming: 1 base; J trimming: 1 base; junction bases outside the gene matches: 7. The CDR3 has 16 amino acids. The germline CDR1 and CDR2 sequences are DFQATT and SNEGSKA (reference sequence). CDR3 sequence (DNA): TGCAGTGCTAGAGGGACTAGCGGACTCTCTTCCTACGAGCAGTACTTC. Encoded protein: CSARGTSGLSSYEQYF.

J is TRBJ1-1 and V is TRBV10-3; 9 bases are a match to TRBD1. The CDR3 runs 15 residues. Germline V gives CDR1 ENHRY, CDR2 SYGVKD. V was clipped by 4 bases and J by 0 bases; unmatched bases: 3. In DNA, the CDR3 is TGTGCCATCAGTGGAGGGACAGGGTTGAACACTGAAGCTTTCTTT. This gives the protein CAISGGTGLNTEAFF.